This is a list of T cell receptor beta chains from one sample in a study of blood T cell repertoires in COVID-19. The assay was immunoSEQ multiplex PCR, and TCRdb's table has in-frame clones only and misses some. This sample has 150,000 to 160,000 clones; approximately 82% occur once, and the top ten carry 9.8%. Sequencing was performed on peripheral blood. The receptors derive from a woman between 45 and 65 years old with acute or convalescent COVID-19. Both conserved end residues are part of each CDR3. Each record gives: J gene, D gene, V gene, clone size, CDR3 protein, CDR3 DNA. A D gene is named only where the DNA matches it firmly. Clone size is stated in some rows and not others, as once, few, many or a class when expanded.

J gene: TRBJ2-3
D gene: -
V gene: TRBV4-3
clone size: -
CDR3 protein: CASSQELAIPTDTQYF
CDR3 DNA: TGCGCCAGCAGCCAAGAGCTAGCGATCCCCACAGATACGCAGTATTTT

J gene: TRBJ1-2
D gene: -
V gene: TRBV2
clone size: -
CDR3 protein: CASSEAQGYGYTF
CDR3 DNA: TGTGCCAGCAGTGAAGCGCAGGGCTATGGCTACACCTTC

J gene: TRBJ2-3
D gene: TRBD1
V gene: TRBV10-3
clone size: -
CDR3 protein: CAISDHPGQGTDTQYF
CDR3 DNA: TGTGCCATCAGTGACCACCCGGGACAGGGCACAGATACGCAGTATTTT

J gene: TRBJ2-7
D gene: -
V gene: TRBV28
clone size: -
CDR3 protein: CASKSGQGSYEQYF
CDR3 DNA: TGTGCCAGCAAATCTGGGCAGGGCTCCTACGAGCAGTACTTC

J gene: TRBJ1-6
D gene: TRBD1
V gene: TRBV6-2/TRBV6-3
clone size: -
CDR3 protein: CASSWDRAPLHF
CDR3 DNA: TGTGCCAGCAGTTGGGACAGGGCACCCCTCCACTTT

J gene: TRBJ2-1
D gene: TRBD2
V gene: TRBV19
clone size: -
CDR3 protein: CASSWSPTSGKSSYNEQFF
CDR3 DNA: TGTGCCAGTAGCTGGTCGCCGACTAGCGGAAAGAGCTCCTACAATGAGCAGTTCTTC

J gene: TRBJ2-2
D gene: -
V gene: TRBV4-1
clone size: -
CDR3 protein: CASRVVGGGAAGELFF
CDR3 DNA: TGCGCCAGCAGGGTGGTTGGCGGGGGCGCGGCCGGGGAGCTGTTTTTT

J gene: TRBJ2-7
D gene: -
V gene: TRBV5-6
clone size: -
CDR3 protein: CASSLSGIFEQYF
CDR3 DNA: TGTGCCAGCAGCTTGTCCGGGATATTCGAGCAGTACTTC

J gene: TRBJ1-1
D gene: TRBD1
V gene: TRBV11-3
clone size: -
CDR3 protein: CASSSTGTVNTEAFF
CDR3 DNA: TGTGCCAGCAGCTCCACCGGGACAGTGAACACTGAAGCTTTCTTT

J gene: TRBJ2-7
D gene: TRBD2
V gene: TRBV6-5
clone size: many
CDR3 protein: CASSSHLTSGSGEQYF
CDR3 DNA: TGTGCCAGCAGTTCCCACCTGACTAGCGGGAGCGGCGAGCAGTACTTC

J gene: TRBJ2-3
D gene: TRBD2
V gene: TRBV5-1
clone size: -
CDR3 protein: CASSLVSSGSYTDTQYF
CDR3 DNA: TGCGCCAGCAGCTTGGTCTCTAGCGGGAGTTACACAGATACGCAGTATTTT

J gene: TRBJ1-6
D gene: -
V gene: TRBV2
clone size: -
CDR3 protein: CASRVELESPLHF
CDR3 DNA: TGTGCCAGCAGGGTAGAACTTGAATCACCCCTCCACTTT

J gene: TRBJ2-7
D gene: -
V gene: TRBV28
clone size: -
CDR3 protein: CEVRDTPGEQYF
CDR3 DNA: TGTGAAGTGAGGGACACCCCAGGCGAGCAGTACTTC

J gene: TRBJ2-7
D gene: -
V gene: TRBV6-5
clone size: -
CDR3 protein: CASSYSWAYSYEQYF
CDR3 DNA: TGTGCCAGCAGTTACTCGTGGGCCTACTCCTACGAGCAGTACTTC

J gene: TRBJ1-5
D gene: -
V gene: TRBV5-6
clone size: -
CDR3 protein: CASTEGGGALNQPQHF
CDR3 DNA: TGTGCCAGCACCGAAGGCGGAGGGGCCCTCAATCAGCCCCAGCATTTT

J gene: TRBJ2-2
D gene: TRBD1
V gene: TRBV2
clone size: -
CDR3 protein: CASSYNRGRNTGELFF
CDR3 DNA: TGTGCCAGCAGTTACAACAGGGGGCGGAACACCGGGGAGCTGTTTTTT

J gene: TRBJ2-5
D gene: -
V gene: TRBV3-1/TRBV3-2
clone size: -
CDR3 protein: CASSQSGGRGTQYF
CDR3 DNA: TGTGCCAGCAGCCAATCCGGGGGGCGGGGGACCCAGTACTTC

J gene: TRBJ2-4
D gene: -
V gene: TRBV30
clone size: -
CDR3 protein: CAWSFSLAKNIQYF
CDR3 DNA: TGTGCCTGGAGTTTCTCACTAGCCAAAAACATTCAGTACTTC

J gene: TRBJ1-1
D gene: TRBD1
V gene: TRBV30
clone size: -
CDR3 protein: CAWRGQGAVVGNTEAFF
CDR3 DNA: TGTGCCTGGAGGGGACAGGGGGCAGTAGTAGGGAACACTGAAGCTTTCTTT

J gene: TRBJ1-6
D gene: -
V gene: TRBV6-5
clone size: -
CDR3 protein: CASSEGRGDNSPLHF
CDR3 DNA: TGTGCCAGCAGCGAGGGGCGGGGAGATAATTCACCCCTCCACTTT

J gene: TRBJ1-6
D gene: TRBD1
V gene: TRBV6-5
clone size: -
CDR3 protein: CASSYSGQGQYSPLHF
CDR3 DNA: TGTGCCAGCAGTTACTCGGGACAGGGGCAGTATTCACCCCTCCACTTT

J gene: TRBJ1-3
D gene: -
V gene: TRBV6-5
clone size: once
CDR3 protein: CASSYSSHSGNTIYF
CDR3 DNA: TGTGCCAGCAGTTACTCGAGCCACTCTGGAAACACCATATATTTT